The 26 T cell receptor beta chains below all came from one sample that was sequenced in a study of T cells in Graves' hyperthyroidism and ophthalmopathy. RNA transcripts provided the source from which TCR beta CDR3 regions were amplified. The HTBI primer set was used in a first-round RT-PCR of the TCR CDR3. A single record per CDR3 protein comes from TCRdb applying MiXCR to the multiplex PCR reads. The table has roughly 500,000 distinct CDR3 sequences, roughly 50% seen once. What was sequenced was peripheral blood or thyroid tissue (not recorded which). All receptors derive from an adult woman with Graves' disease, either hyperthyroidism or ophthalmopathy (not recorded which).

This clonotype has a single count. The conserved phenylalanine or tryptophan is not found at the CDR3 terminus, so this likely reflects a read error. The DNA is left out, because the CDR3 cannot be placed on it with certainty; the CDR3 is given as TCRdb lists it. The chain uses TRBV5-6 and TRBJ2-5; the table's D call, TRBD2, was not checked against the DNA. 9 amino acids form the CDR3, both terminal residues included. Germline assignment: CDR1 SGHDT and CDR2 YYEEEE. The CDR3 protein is CASRRGGDY.

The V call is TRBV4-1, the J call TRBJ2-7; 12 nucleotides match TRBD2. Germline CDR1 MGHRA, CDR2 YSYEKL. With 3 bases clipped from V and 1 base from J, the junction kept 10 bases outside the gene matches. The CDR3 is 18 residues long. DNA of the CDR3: TGCGCCAGCAGCCACGCTAAAACTAGCGGGAGGAAATCCTACGAGCAGTACTTC. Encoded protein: CASSHAKTSGRKSYEQYF.

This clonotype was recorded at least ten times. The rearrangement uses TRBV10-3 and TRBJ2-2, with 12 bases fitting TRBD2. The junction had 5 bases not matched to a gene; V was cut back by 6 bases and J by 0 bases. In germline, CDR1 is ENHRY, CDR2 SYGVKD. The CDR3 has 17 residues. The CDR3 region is CAIRATSGRSNTGELFF. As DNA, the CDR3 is TGTGCCATCAGGGCGACTAGCGGGAGATCGAACACCGGGGAGCTGTTTTTT.

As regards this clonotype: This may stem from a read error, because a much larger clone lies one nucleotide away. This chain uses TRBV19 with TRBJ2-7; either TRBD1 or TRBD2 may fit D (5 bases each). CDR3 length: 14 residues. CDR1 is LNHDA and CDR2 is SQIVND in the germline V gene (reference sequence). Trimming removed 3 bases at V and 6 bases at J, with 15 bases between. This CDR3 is CASSIPGTGCEQYF. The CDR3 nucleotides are TGTGCCAGTAGTATCCCGGGGACCGGGTGCGAGCAGTACTTC.

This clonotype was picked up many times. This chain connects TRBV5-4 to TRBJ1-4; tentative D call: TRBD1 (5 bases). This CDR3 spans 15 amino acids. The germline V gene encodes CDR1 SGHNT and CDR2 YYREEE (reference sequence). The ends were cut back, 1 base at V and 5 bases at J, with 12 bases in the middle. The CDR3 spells CASSLWGEGNEKLFF. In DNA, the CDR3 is TGTGCCAGCAGCTTGTGGGGGGAGGGCAATGAAAAACTGTTTTTT. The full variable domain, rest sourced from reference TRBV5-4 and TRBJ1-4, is ETGVTQSPTHLIKTRGQQVTLRCSSQSGHNTVSWYQQALGQGPQFIFQYYREEENGRGNFPPRFSGLQFPNYSSELNVNALELDDSALYLCASSLWGEGNEKLFFGSGTQLSVL.

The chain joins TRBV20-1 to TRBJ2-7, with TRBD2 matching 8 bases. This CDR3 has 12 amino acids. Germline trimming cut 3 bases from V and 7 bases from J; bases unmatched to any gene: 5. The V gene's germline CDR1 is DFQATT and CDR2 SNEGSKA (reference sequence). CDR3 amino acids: CSARERENEQYF. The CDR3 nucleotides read TGCAGTGCTAGGGAGCGGGAGAATGAGCAGTACTTC.

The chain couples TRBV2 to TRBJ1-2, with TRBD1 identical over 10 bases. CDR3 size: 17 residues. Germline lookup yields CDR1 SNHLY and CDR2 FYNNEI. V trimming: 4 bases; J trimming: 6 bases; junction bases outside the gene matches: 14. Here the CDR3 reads CASSVMDRGGRFDGYTF. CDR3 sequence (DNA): TGTGCCAGCAGTGTAATGGACAGGGGGGGTCGTTTTGATGGCTACACCTTC.

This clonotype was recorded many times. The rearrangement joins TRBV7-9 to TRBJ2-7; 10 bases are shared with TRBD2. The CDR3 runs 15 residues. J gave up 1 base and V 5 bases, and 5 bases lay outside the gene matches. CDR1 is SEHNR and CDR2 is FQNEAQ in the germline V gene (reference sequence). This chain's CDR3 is CASSPSGGESYEQYF. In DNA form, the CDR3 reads TGTGCCAGCAGCCCTAGCGGGGGTGAATCCTACGAGCAGTACTTC.

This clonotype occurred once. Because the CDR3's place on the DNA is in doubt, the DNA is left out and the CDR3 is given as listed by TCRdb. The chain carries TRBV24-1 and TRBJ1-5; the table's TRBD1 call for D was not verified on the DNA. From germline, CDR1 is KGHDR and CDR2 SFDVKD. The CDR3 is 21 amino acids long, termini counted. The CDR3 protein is CATSDFGETQYFGPGVQPQHF.

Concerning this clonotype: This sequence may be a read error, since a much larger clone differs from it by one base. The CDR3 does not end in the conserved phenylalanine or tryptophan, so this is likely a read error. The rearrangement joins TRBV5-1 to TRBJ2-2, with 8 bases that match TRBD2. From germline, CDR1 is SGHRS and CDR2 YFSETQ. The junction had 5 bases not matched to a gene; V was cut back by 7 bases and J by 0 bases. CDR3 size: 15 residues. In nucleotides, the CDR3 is TGCGCCAGCCTTAGCGGGGCCGCGAACACCGGGGAGCTGTTTGTT. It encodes CASLSGAANTGELFV.

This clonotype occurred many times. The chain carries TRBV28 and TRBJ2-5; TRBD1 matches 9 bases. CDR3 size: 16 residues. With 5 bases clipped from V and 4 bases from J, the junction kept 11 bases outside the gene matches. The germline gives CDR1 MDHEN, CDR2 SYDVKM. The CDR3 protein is CASSRPHRGRRETQYF. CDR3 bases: TGTGCCAGCAGTCGGCCTCACAGGGGGCGCCGAGAGACCCAGTACTTC.

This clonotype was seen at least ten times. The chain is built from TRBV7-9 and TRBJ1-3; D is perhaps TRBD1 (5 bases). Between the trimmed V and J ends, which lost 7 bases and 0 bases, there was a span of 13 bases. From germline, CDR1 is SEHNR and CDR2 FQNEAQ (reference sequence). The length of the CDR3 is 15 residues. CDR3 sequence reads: CASKPSGVSGNTIYF. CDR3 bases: TGTGCCAGCAAGCCCTCGGGGGTCTCTGGAAACACCATATATTTT.

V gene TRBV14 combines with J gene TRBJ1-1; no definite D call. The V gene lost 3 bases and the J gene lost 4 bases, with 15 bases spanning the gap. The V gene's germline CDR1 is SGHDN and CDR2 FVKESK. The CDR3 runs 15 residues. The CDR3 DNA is TGTGCCAGCAGCCATCGGGCGGCCTGGGGCACTGAAGCTTTCTTT. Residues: CASSHRAAWGTEAFF.

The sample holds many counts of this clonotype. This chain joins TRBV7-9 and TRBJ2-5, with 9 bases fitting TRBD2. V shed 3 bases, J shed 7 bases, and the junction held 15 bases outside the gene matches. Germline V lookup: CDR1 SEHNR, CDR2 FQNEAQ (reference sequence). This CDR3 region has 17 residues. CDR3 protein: CASSFLRRAGGPGTQYF. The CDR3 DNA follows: TGTGCCAGCAGCTTCCTCCGGAGGGCGGGAGGGCCCGGGACCCAGTACTTC.

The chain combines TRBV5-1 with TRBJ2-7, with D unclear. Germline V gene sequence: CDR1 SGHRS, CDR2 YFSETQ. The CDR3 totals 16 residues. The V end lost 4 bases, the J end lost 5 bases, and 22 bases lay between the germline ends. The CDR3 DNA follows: TGCGCCAGCAGCCCCCGCTCCCTTTTCCGGGCCCACGAGCAGTACTTC. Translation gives CASSPRSLFRAHEQYF. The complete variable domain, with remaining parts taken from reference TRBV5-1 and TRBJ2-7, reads KAGVTQTPRYLIKTRGQQVTLSCSPISGHRSVSWYQQTPGQGLQFLFEYFSETQRNKGNFPGRFSGRQFSNSRSEMNVSTLELGDSALYLCASSPRSLFRAHEQYFGPGTRLTVT.

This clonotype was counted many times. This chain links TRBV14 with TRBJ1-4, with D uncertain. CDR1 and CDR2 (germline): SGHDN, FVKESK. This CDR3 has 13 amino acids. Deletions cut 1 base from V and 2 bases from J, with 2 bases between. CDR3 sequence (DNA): TGTGCCAGCAGCCAAGTCACTAATGAAAAACTGTTTTTT. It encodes CASSQVTNEKLFF.

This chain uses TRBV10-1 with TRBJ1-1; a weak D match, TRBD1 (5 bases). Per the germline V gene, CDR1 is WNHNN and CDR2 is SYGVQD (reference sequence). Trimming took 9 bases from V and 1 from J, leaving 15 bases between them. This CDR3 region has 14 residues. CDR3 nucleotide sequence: TGCGCCAGACACAGACGGGACCGGAACACTGAAGCTTTCTTT. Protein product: CARHRRDRNTEAFF.

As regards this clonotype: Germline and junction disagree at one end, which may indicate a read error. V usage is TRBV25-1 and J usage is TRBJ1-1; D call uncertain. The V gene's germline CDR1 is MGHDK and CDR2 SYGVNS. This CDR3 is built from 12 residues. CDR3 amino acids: CASRSLNTEAFF. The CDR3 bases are TGTGCTAGCAGGTCGCTGAACACTGAAGCTTTCTTT.

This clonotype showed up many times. The CDR3 loop reads CASRDLSNQPQHF. As DNA, the CDR3 is TGTGCCAGCAGAGACCTTAGCAATCAGCCCCAGCATTTT. This sequence joins TRBV2 and TRBJ1-5; D is unresolved. The CDR3 sequence is 13 residues long. In germline, CDR1 is SNHLY, CDR2 FYNNEI. With 6 bases removed from V and 0 bases from J, the gap between germline ends came to 6 bases.

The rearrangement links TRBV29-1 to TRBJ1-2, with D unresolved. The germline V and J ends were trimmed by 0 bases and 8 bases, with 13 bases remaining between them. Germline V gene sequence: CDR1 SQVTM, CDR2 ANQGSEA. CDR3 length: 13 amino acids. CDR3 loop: CSVEDGAGLGYTF. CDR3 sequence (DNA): TGCAGCGTTGAAGACGGCGCAGGCCTAGGCTACACCTTC.

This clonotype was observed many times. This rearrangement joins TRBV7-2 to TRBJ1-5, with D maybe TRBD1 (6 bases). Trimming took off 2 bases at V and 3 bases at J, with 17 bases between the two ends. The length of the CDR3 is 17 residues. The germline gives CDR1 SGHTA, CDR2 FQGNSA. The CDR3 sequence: CASSLRVLRDNNQPQHF. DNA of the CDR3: TGTGCCAGCAGCTTAAGGGTCCTCCGGGACAACAATCAGCCCCAGCATTTT.

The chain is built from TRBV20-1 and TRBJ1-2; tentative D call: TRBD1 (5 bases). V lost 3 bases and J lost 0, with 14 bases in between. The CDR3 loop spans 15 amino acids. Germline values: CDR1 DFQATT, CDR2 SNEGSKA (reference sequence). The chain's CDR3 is CSASAWGISNYGYTF. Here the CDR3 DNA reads TGCAGTGCTAGCGCCTGGGGGATCTCTAACTATGGCTACACCTTC.

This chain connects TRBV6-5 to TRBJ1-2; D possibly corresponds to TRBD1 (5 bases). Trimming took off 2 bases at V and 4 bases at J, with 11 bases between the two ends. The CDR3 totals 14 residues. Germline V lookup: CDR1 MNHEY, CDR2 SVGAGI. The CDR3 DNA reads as TGTGCCAGCAGTTACGGGGGAGTAAGCTATGGCTACACCTTC. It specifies CASSYGGVSYGYTF.

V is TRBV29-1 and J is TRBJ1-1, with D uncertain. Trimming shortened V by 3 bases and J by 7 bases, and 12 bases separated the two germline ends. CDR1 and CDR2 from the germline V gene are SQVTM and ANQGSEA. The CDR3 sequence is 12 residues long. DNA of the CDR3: TGCAGCGTTGATAAATTTCGGAATGAAGCTTTCTTT. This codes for CSVDKFRNEAFF.

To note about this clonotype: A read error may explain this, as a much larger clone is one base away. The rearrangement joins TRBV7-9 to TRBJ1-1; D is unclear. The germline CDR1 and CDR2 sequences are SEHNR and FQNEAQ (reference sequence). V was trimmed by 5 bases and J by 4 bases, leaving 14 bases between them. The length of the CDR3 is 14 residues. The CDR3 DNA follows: TGTGCCAGCAGCCAAGGCCGGATAAGCACTGAAGCTTTCTTT. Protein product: CASSQGRISTEAFF. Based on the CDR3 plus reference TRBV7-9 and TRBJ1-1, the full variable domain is DTGVSQNPRHKITKRGQNVTFRCDPISEHNRLYWYRQTLGQGPEFLTYFQNEAQLEKSRLLSDRFSAERPKGSFSTLEIQRTEQGDSAMYLCASSQGRISTEAFFGQGTRLTVV.

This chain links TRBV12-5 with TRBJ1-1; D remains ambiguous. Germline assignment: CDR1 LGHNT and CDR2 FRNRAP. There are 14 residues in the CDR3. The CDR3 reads CASSLKGGQNEAFF. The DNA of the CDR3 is TGTGCCAGCAGTTTAAAGGGCGGGCAAAATGAAGCTTTCTTT.